This TCR beta chain came from a study of cytomegalovirus exposure and HLA in healthy donors. General study findings and limits: With DRB1 most and HLA-C fewest, TCR association rates differed between HLA loci in a later analysis.

Germline assignment: CDR1 SQVTM and CDR2 ANQGSEA. The CDR3 covers 15 residues. Trimming removed 5 bases from V and 2 bases from J, with 15 bases in between. Turning to this clone: Its antigen is currently unknown.

Primers included in the PCR were 60 Vbeta and 13 Jbeta primers. Some clones are missing from TCRdb's copy, which holds only in-frame ones; the method was immunoSEQ multiplex PCR. The sample gives over 55,000 clones, around 80% of which show up once; 3.5% to 5% is in the top ten. This TCR was sampled from a woman between 25 and 40 years old in good health and CMV-seronegative. The V and J genes are TRBV29-1 and TRBJ2-2; the D gene is possibly TRBD1 (6 bases). Material for sequencing was PBMCs. The CDR3 coding sequence is TGCAGCGTTAACCAAGAGGACAGTAACACCGGGGAGCTGTTTTTT. Translation: CSVNQEDSNTGELFF.